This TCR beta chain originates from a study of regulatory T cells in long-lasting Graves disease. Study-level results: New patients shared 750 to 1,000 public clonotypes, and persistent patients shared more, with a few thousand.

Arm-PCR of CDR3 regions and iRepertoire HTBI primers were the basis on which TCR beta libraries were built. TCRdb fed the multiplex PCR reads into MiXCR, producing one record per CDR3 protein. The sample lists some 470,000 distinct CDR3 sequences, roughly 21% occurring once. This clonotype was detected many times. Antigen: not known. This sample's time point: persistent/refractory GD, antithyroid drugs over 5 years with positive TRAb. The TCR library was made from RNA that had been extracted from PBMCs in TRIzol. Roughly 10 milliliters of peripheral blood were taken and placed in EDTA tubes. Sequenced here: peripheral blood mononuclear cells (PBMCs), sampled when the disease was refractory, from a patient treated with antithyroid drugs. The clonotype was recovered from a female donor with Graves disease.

The CDR3 coding sequence is TGTGCCAGCAGTTACTCGACTTACGGCTACGAGCAGTACTTC. This gives the protein CASSYSTYGYEQYF. This rearrangement joins TRBV6-2 or TRBV6-3 to TRBJ2-7; no firm D call. V lost 0 bases to trimming and J lost 3 bases, with 9 bases between them. The germline gives CDR1 MNHEY, CDR2 SVGEGT. The CDR3 runs to 14 residues.